This T cell receptor beta chain is from a study of blood T cells in healthy people across ages (dated by TCRdb to the mid-2010s). Turning to the overall study: In model experiments, template switching captured about one uniquely barcoded TCR beta cDNA molecule for every two T cells. The study measured age-related changes in TCR beta repertoire diversity using deep sequencing normalized with unique cDNA molecular identifiers. Donors were grouped into four age groups: young (average 16 years), middle-aged (over 35), aged (roughly 62) and long-lived (about 89). Two additional independent replicas of 1 million unique cDNA reads from the same blood draw were analyzed for two donors (one aged 18 to 30 and one aged 80 or older). Broad study findings and their caveats: Conclusive comparison of naive and antigen-experienced compartments was prevented by the profiling of bulk unsorted PBMCs. As age increased, observed TCR beta diversity per million T cells dropped in a roughly linear way, and a significant reduction was already evident by age around 41. A strong correlation was found between observed TCR beta diversity and the percentage of naive T cells measured by flow cytometry. Compared with the aged group, the long-lived group had more naive CD4+ T cells, fewer expanded clones and increased TCR diversity, a pattern suggesting age selection. Estimates of total diversity based on one million sequenced T cells were considered lower bounds and underestimates. Because donor CMV infection status was unknown, age-related changes in expanded clonotypes were potentially confounded.

This clonotype was counted between two and nine times. The target of this receptor is not known. No qualities accompany the bases; no much larger clone lies one base away. CDR1 is given as DFQATT and CDR2 as SNEGSKA, both from the germline V gene (reference sequence). Trimming costs V 7 bases and J 9 bases, and their ends lie 13 bases apart. Taken from cysteine to phenylalanine, the CDR3 has 11 residues. Only the CDR3 part of the read is kept: 33 bases, read in frame from the first base. Donors were 39 systemically healthy Caucasian individuals from Russia aged roughly 6 to 100 years. About 10 milliliters of peripheral blood were drawn from each donor into EDTA-treated Vacutainer tubes. Ficoll-Paque density-gradient centrifugation was used to isolate PBMCs, with at least 6 million per sample. Total RNA, at least 5 micrograms per sample, was extracted from PBMCs with Trizol reagent. For every donor, an aliquot of PBMCs went through flow cytometry to measure the percentages of naive CD45RAhigh/CD27high T cells.

Library construction relied on 5' RACE. TCRdb records Illumina HiSeq 2500 as the sequencer. A second roughly 6 to 12 cycle PCR used a sample-barcoded 5' primer and a J-beta primer mix. Each TCR beta cDNA molecule received a unique molecular identifier from a template-switch 5' adaptor carrying 12 random nucleotides. At least 2.5 million CDR3-containing paired-end reads were obtained from each sample. The Mint cDNA synthesis kit, primed by a TRBC-specific oligonucleotide, was used to synthesize first-strand cDNA from all RNA. After uracil-DNA glycosylase treatment, a first 18-cycle PCR used universal primers M1SS and BC2_uni_R on all cDNA. In the source study's methods: For normalization, 1 million high-quality reads, each with a distinct molecular identifier, were randomly selected from each sample. Reads sharing molecular identifiers were discarded rather than binned into consensus sequences. MiTCR, run with a Q25 quality threshold and the strictest error-elimination algorithm, handled CDR3 identification, clonotype clustering and error correction. A nonparametric unseen species model with Euler transformation was used to estimate a lower bound on total TCR beta diversity. The public reads were run again by TCRdb, first through fastp at Q25 and then through MiXCR, and only productive beta chains were kept. Every CDR3 protein is listed once, alongside the most common genes and DNA of its rows. Clone size and V and J calls follow TCRdb, not the original study. The sample includes over a million distinct CDR3 sequences, with 25% observed a single time. Around 0.7% of the sample is held by the ten biggest clonotypes.

These data were also reused for a study on T cells of mothers and their children. The second paper states: The donors were nine systemically healthy Caucasian individuals, made up of three mothers and their six children. cDNA synthesis used all of the extracted RNA, with 1.5 ug of RNA in each 15 ul reaction. In the second PCR, the M1S primer introduced both the sample barcodes and 2-4 random nucleotides. Over 9.5 million TCR beta CDR3 reads were obtained for each mother, and millions of reads were obtained for each child. Thymic selection similarly shapes TCR recombination output in related and unrelated pairs, with minor effect from inherited differences. Normalized repertoire overlap was always slightly but never significantly higher in related than unrelated mother-child pairs. Persistent microchimeric T cell clones were not detected, at a sensitivity of approximately 100 clones per million clonotypes. Deep NGS was used in the study to compare the TCR beta repertoires of mothers and children and to look for features that separate related mother-child pairs from unrelated individuals. On average, the children were about 10 +/- 4 years old, while the mothers were 40 +/- 4 years old. Libraries were sequenced on Illumina HiSeq 2000 with 100+100 nt paired-end reads after adapter ligation with NEBNext reagents. To prevent cross-contamination, the mother and child libraries were prepared a month apart and were sequenced in separate runs. Between roughly 500,000 and 2,300,000 distinct TCR beta clonotypes were identified per donor. Naive TCR beta clonotypes were estimated from low-frequency clonotypes matched to each donor's FACS-determined naive share, without sorting.

This TCR was sampled from a girl aged 2 to 10 in good health. Source material: blood. The V gene is TRBV20-1 and the J gene is TRBJ2-1; too little of a D gene remains to name it. This receptor has the CDR3 CSVPHPREQFF. The nucleotide sequence reads TGCAGTGTTCCGCACCCCCGTGAGCAGTTCTTC.